These 11 T cell receptor beta chains were sequenced from one sample in a study of regulatory T cells in long-lasting Graves disease. As for time point: newly diagnosed GD, antithyroid drugs for less than 3 months. Construction of the TCR library relied on RNA isolated from PBMCs. Sequencing libraries for TCR beta were prepared with iRepertoire HTBI primers and Arm-PCR of CDR3 regions. TCRdb re-derived calls from the multiplex PCR reads in MiXCR, one entry per CDR3 protein. Of about 200,000 distinct CDR3 sequences detected, roughly 19% appear once; the ten largest clones hold around 11%. The same specimen was also included in a second study, on T cells in Graves' hyperthyroidism and ophthalmopathy.

The sequencing here drew on peripheral blood mononuclear cells (PBMCs), taken at new diagnosis, from a patient treated with antithyroid drugs. The receptor set was obtained from a woman in her 30s with Graves disease.

This clonotype was recorded at least ten times. The J gene is TRBJ2-6, the V gene TRBV5-1; perhaps TRBD2 as D (6 bases). The CDR3 contains 18 residues. Germline CDR1 and CDR2: SGHRS and YFSETQ. V was shortened by 0 bases and J by 0 bases, with 13 bases between the two germline ends. The CDR3 bases are TGCGCCAGCAGCTTGGATCTGGGACTGGGCTCTGGGGCCAACGTCCTGACTTTC. Translation gives CASSLDLGLGSGANVLTF.

The chain combines TRBV14 with TRBJ2-5; unclear D gene. This CDR3 region has 17 residues. Trimming stripped 0 bases from V and 4 bases from J, with 18 bases between. Germline assignment: CDR1 SGHDN and CDR2 FVKESK. In DNA form, the CDR3 reads TGTGCCAGCAGCCAAGATCCTATTCTGGCGGCTGCAGAGACCCAGTACTTC. Translation gives CASSQDPILAAAETQYF.

Ten or more counts support this clonotype. The rearrangement uses TRBV19 and TRBJ2-1; D unclear. Trimming cost V 0 bases and J 6 bases, with 6 bases left between them. The CDR3 sequence is 13 residues long. Germline V gene data show CDR1 as LNHDA and CDR2 as SQIVND (reference sequence). The CDR3 DNA sequence: TGTGCCAGTAGTATAGATCTGGCCAATGAGCAGTTCTTC. Translation gives CASSIDLANEQFF.

This clonotype was counted only a few times. The V and J genes are TRBV5-8 and TRBJ2-5; TRBD1 agrees at 9 bases. The CDR3 consists of 16 residues. Trimming cost V 3 bases and J 1 base; bases outside gene matches: 7. Germline loops: CDR1 SGHTS, CDR2 YDEGEE. This CDR3 is CASSSLGTGSQETQYF. CDR3 bases: TGTGCCAGCAGCTCTCTCGGGACAGGGAGCCAAGAGACCCAGTACTTC.

In its sample, this clonotype was seen many times. The germline gene is not matched at one end of the junction; a read error may be the cause. V and J are TRBV20-1 and TRBJ1-2, with no clear D. This CDR3 has 14 amino acids. Per the germline V gene, CDR1 is DFQATT and CDR2 is SNEGSKA (reference sequence). CDR3 sequence (DNA): TGCAGTGCTTTGCAGGACGGACTCTTCTATGGCTACGTCTTC. It encodes CSALQDGLFYGYVF.

As regards this clonotype: This CDR3 fails to terminate in the conserved phenylalanine or tryptophan, so it likely reflects a read error. The chain has TRBV18 and TRBJ2-1; maybe TRBD2 (6 bases). Germline CDR1 KGHSH, CDR2 LQKENI. This CDR3 has 14 amino acids. The germline V and J ends were trimmed by 3 bases and 7 bases, with 13 bases remaining between them. The CDR3 here is CASSPSSEANEQFL. Written as DNA, the CDR3 is TGTGCCAGCTCACCTTCTAGCGAGGCTAATGAGCAGTTCCTC.

This clonotype was detected ten times or more. This chain connects TRBV12-3 or TRBV12-4 to TRBJ1-6; 7 bases match TRBD1. V dropped 2 bases and J dropped 10; count of bases not matched to a gene: 5. The CDR3 has 14 amino acids. As DNA, the CDR3 is TGTGCCAGCAGTTTAAAGGGACAGAGGTCACCCCTCCACTTT. Encoded protein: CASSLKGQRSPLHF.

This clonotype was detected ten times or more. The chain combines TRBV20-1 with TRBJ2-7; D is ambiguous. V was cut by 0 bases and J by 6 bases, with 6 bases left in between. This CDR3 is 11 amino acids long. Germline V gene lookup returns CDR1 DFQATT and CDR2 SNEGSKA (reference sequence). CDR3 nucleotide sequence: TGCAGTGCTAGAGATTTGAGCGAGCAGTACTTC. This sequence encodes CSARDLSEQYF.

This clonotype was seen repeatedly, ten times or more. Written as DNA, the CDR3 is TGTGCCAGCAGTTTTGCTAGCTCCTACGAGCAGTACTTC. This translates into CASSFASSYEQYF. The gene calls are TRBV28 and TRBJ2-7, with D unresolved. CDR3 length: 13 amino acids. Germline V lookup: CDR1 MDHEN, CDR2 SYDVKM. With 3 bases removed from V and 0 bases from J, the gap between germline ends came to 6 bases.

In regard to this clonotype: A read error may be the cause here, since a much bigger clone is one base away. The V and J genes are TRBV11-1 and TRBJ2-1, with 8 bases identical to TRBD2. Judging by the DNA end, TRBJ2-4 fits better; the J call may be wrong. CDR1 is SGHAT and CDR2 is FQDESV in the germline V gene (reference sequence). The CDR3 is 14 residues long. CDR3 amino acids: CASRPASGLDIQYF. CDR3 bases: TGTGCCAGCAGACCCGCTAGCGGGCTAGACATTCAGTACTTC.

The table lists this clonotype with many counts. The chain recombines TRBV2 with TRBJ2-7; 8 nucleotides align to TRBD1. Germline CDR1 SNHLY, CDR2 FYNNEI. V trimming: 9 bases; J trimming: 7 bases; junction bases outside the gene matches: 5. CDR3 length: 11 amino acids. The CDR3 DNA is TGTGCCAGATCAGGGGGCGCGGAGCAGTACTTC. This translates into CARSGGAEQYF.